The clone carrying this T cell receptor (beta chain) was detected a few times. Trimming shortened V by 0 bases and J by 4 bases, and 10 bases separated the two germline ends. Per the germline V gene, CDR1 is LGHDT and CDR2 is YNNKEL (reference sequence). This CDR3 has 15 amino acids. TCRdb keeps only in-frame clones here, not all; method: immunoSEQ multiplex PCR. This repertoire shows 100,000 to 140,000 clones, around 93% found once; its top ten account for 7.5% to 9.5%. This sample is drawn from a study of T cell responses to AZD1222 COVID-19 vaccine. The genes are TRBV3-1 (or the pseudogene TRBV3-2) and TRBJ1-3; D uncertain. Sequenced here: peripheral blood, sampled 28 days after the second AZD1222 dose. The sequence came from an adult who received the AZD1222 COVID-19 vaccine. Here the CDR3 DNA reads TGTGCCAGCAGCCAAGACACTAGGGCGGGAAACACCATATATTTT. It translates to CASSQDTRAGNTIYF.